These 5 T cell receptor beta chains were sequenced from one sample in a study of regulatory T cells in long-lasting Graves disease. Time point denoted: newly diagnosed GD, antithyroid drugs for less than 3 months. From PBMCs, RNA was extracted and then used to make the TCR library. Construction of the TCR beta libraries employed iRepertoire HTBI primers in conjunction with Arm-PCR of CDR3 regions. TCRdb used MiXCR to reprocess the multiplex PCR reads, holding one entry per CDR3 protein. The sample includes about 430,000 distinct CDR3 sequences, approximately 16% of them seen just once. This same sample was also taken into another study, of T cells in Graves' hyperthyroidism and ophthalmopathy.

The specimen comprised peripheral blood mononuclear cells (PBMCs), sampled at new diagnosis, from a patient treated with antithyroid drugs. These receptors were obtained from a woman aged 40 to 49 with Graves disease.

The chain combines TRBV15 with TRBJ2-3, with TRBD1 matching over 7 bases. V lost 0 bases and J lost 4; bases outside the gene matches: 4. CDR1 and CDR2 (germline): LNHNV, YYDKDF (reference sequence). The CDR3 spans 15 residues. The CDR3 DNA reads as TGTGCCACCAGCAGAGATAGGGGGCTGGCAGATACGCAGTATTTT. This translates into CATSRDRGLADTQYF.

This clonotype was found a few times. V is TRBV25-1 and J is TRBJ1-2, with TRBD1 identical over 9 bases. Germline loops: CDR1 MGHDK, CDR2 SYGVNS. The ends lost 4 bases at V and 6 bases at J; junction bases unmatched: 3. There are 13 residues in the CDR3. CDR3 amino acids: CASSVRTGDGYTF. The CDR3, as DNA: TGTGCCAGCAGTGTACGGACAGGGGATGGCTACACCTTC.

This clonotype has ten or more counts. This sequence joins TRBV28 and TRBJ2-1; 16 bases agree with TRBD2. J gave up 4 bases and V 3 bases, and 21 bases lay outside the gene matches. This CDR3 has 23 amino acids. The V gene's germline CDR1 is MDHEN and CDR2 SYDVKM. For the CDR3, the DNA is TGTGCCAGCAGTTTTTATCCCGGGACTAGCGGGAGGGCCCCCATGGGCACTTACAATGAGCAGTTCTTC. Translating gives CASSFYPGTSGRAPMGTYNEQFF.

This clonotype appeared a few times. The V gene is TRBV14, the J gene TRBJ2-7, with TRBD2 identical over 12 bases. With 1 base clipped from V and 4 bases from J, the junction kept 5 bases outside the gene matches. The CDR3 contains 16 residues. Looked up from germline, CDR1 is SGHDN and CDR2 is FVKESK. In DNA, the CDR3 is TGTGCCAGCAGCCAAGCCCGAGGACTAGCGGGGTACGAGCAGTACTTC. Translation: CASSQARGLAGYEQYF.

The chain has TRBV28 and TRBJ2-1; D remains ambiguous. Trimming shortened V by 4 bases and J by 12 bases, and 16 bases separated the two germline ends. The CDR3 spans 13 residues. Germline-derived CDR1 and CDR2 are MDHEN and SYDVKM. The CDR3: CASSSQPSERQFF. Here the CDR3 DNA reads TGTGCCAGCAGTTCGCAACCGAGTGAAAGGCAGTTCTTC. Supplemented by reference TRBV28 and TRBJ2-1, the full variable domain reads DVKVTQSSRYLVKRTGEKVFLECVQDMDHENMFWYRQDPGLGLRLIYFSYDVKMKEKGDIPEGYSVSREKKERFSLILESASTNQTSMYLCASSSQPSERQFFGPGTRLTVL.